The T cell receptor beta chain described here comes from a study of blood T cell repertoires in COVID-19. For the study at large: T cells, B-cell-depleted T cells, or PBMCs provided the cDNA or gDNA that served as material.

The protocol was immunoSEQ multiplex PCR, while the TCRdb copy is restricted to in-frame clones and leaves out a portion. This sample has hundreds of thousands of clones, with around 87% found just once. The CDR3 runs to 14 residues. The germline gives CDR1 MNHEY, CDR2 SMNVEV (reference sequence). Trimming left V 2 bases short and J 0 bases short, with 6 bases between. The specimen was peripheral blood. V is TRBV27 and J is TRBJ2-3; the D is unclear. The receptor's source is a woman aged 40 to 55 who had recovered from COVID-19. The CDR3 here is CASSLGGSTDTQYF. In nucleotides, the CDR3 is TGTGCCAGCAGTTTAGGCGGTAGCACAGATACGCAGTATTTT.